This passage covers 2 T cell receptor beta chains from one sample sequenced in a study of kidney transplant recipient with SARS-CoV-2 infection. TCRdb re-derived calls from the reads in MiXCR, one entry per CDR3 protein. The sample yields 200,000 to 300,000 distinct CDR3 sequences, around 26% seen once. The source was a blood sample, collected at baseline and on day 111 from a kidney transplant recipient. The receptor set was obtained from a male patient between 25 and 39 years old who had COVID-19 and was a kidney transplant recipient. Some T cells here may be from the graft donor.

A single count supports this clonotype. This clone may be a read error of a much larger clone one base away. The CDR3 DNA sequence: TGTGCCAGTTCCGGGGCAGTAACCTCACCCCTCCACTTT. Its protein product is CASSGAVTSPLHF. The rearrangement links TRBV25-1 to TRBJ1-6; D is possibly TRBD1 (5 bases). CDR1 is MGHDK, CDR2 SYGVNS, per germline. With 9 bases removed from V and 10 bases from J, the gap between germline ends came to 16 bases. CDR3 length equals 13 residues.

Details on this clonotype: A much larger clone differs by one base, so this may be a read error. CDR3 DNA: TGTGCCAGCAGGACGGGGACCTCTGAAAAACCGTTTTTT. It specifies CASRTGTSEKPFF. The V and J genes are TRBV2 and TRBJ1-4; D may be TRBD1 (5 bases). The CDR3 has 13 residues. CDR1 and CDR2 (germline): SNHLY, FYNNEI.